A single TCR beta chain is shown here with its context. The antigen remains unidentified. All donors qualified as healthy HIV-negative adults and had experienced no recent acute infections or vaccinations. With 2 bases clipped from V and 1 base from J, the junction kept 4 bases outside the gene matches. CDR3 size: 16 residues. CDR1 LNHNV and CDR2 YYDKDF come from the germline V gene (reference sequence). The assay was run at deep level. Profiling relied on immunoSEQ multiplex PCR, and the TCRdb table lists in-frame clones only, not all of them. Of just under 95,000 clones listed, roughly three quarters are singletons. This specimen comes from a study of shared clonotypes between healthy human individuals. Findings of the study overall: Owing to a small donor count, the genetic and exposure-history diversity represented was limited.

This chain uses TRBV15 with TRBJ2-2; 7 bases align to TRBD1. Sample: memory CD8+ T cells sorted from blood. Sample subset: CD45RO+ cells pooled with CCR7-negative TemRA cells. The TCR originated in a man under 40 in good health. CDR3 sequence reads: CATSRLDRVNTGELFF. In DNA form, the CDR3 reads TGTGCCACCAGCAGACTTGACAGGGTGAACACCGGGGAGCTGTTTTTT.